This T cell receptor beta chain was sequenced during a study of metastatic and nonmetastatic thyroid tumors. Trimming removed 3 bases at V and 3 bases at J, with 16 bases between. Germline CDR1 and CDR2: SGDLS and YYNGEE. This CDR3 is built from 15 residues. Through MiXCR, TCRdb re-clonotyped the PCR reads. The table includes about 92,000 clones, about 15% detected once. Thyroid surgery was performed in patients who had received no treatment beforehand. This chain links TRBV9 with TRBJ2-7; D assignment may be TRBD1 or TRBD2 (5 bases each). Material: blood. The receptor's source is a female donor with papillary thyroid cancer or a benign thyroid nodule (not recorded which). Some clones in this sample may be carry-over from other donors' samples. CDR3 DNA: TGTGCCAGCAGCGCAGCCGGGACGCATATCTACGAGCAGTACTTC. It yields the protein CASSAAGTHIYEQYF.